This entry lists 6 T cell receptor beta chains sequenced from one sample in a study of cytomegalovirus exposure and HLA in healthy donors. Primers included in the PCR were 60 Vbeta and 13 Jbeta primers. The data were produced by immunoSEQ multiplex PCR, yet TCRdb's version contains in-frame clones alone and is incomplete. The data hold 100,000 to 150,000 clones, with roughly a tenth observed a single time. Sequenced sample: PBMCs. These receptors came from a woman between 18 and 29 years old in good health and CMV-seropositive.

V gene TRBV29-1 combines with J gene TRBJ2-7; 8 nucleotides line up with TRBD1. V lost 3 bases, J lost 4 bases, and 8 bases stayed unmatched. This CDR3 has 14 amino acids. CDR1 SQVTM and CDR2 ANQGSEA come from the germline V gene. In nucleotides, the CDR3 is TGCAGCGTTGAGCTGGACAGGGTCAAGTACGAGCAGTACTTC. It is translated as CSVELDRVKYEQYF.

The chain couples TRBV19 to TRBJ2-7; 9 bases line up with TRBD1. The ends lost 5 bases at V and 5 bases at J; junction bases unmatched: 7. The CDR3 length is 14 residues. Per germline, CDR1 LNHDA and CDR2 SQIVND (reference sequence). The CDR3 here is CASSSGTGKNEQYF. CDR3 in DNA: TGTGCCAGTAGTTCTGGGACAGGGAAGAACGAGCAGTACTTC.

This clone came up a few times. The CDR3, as DNA: TGTGCCAGCAACCAGGGGCTGACAATCATGCCCCAGCATTTT. Translation: CASNQGLTIMPQHF. The chain is built from TRBV28 and TRBJ1-5, with D maybe TRBD1 (6 bases). CDR3 length equals 14 residues. V was pared by 7 bases and J by 9 bases, with 19 bases between. Germline CDR1 MDHEN, CDR2 SYDVKM.

V and J are TRBV5-1 and TRBJ2-3; D is uncertain. Per germline, CDR1 SGHRS and CDR2 YFSETQ. The CDR3 contains 13 residues. Trimming pared 2 bases from V and 3 bases from J, leaving 7 bases between. The CDR3 region has the DNA TGCGCCAGCAGCTTCTTTCTGACAGATACGCAGTATTTT. Its protein product is CASSFFLTDTQYF. The full variable domain, its missing parts supplied by reference TRBV5-1 and TRBJ2-3, is KAGVTQTPRYLIKTRGQQVTLSCSPISGHRSVSWYQQTPGQGLQFLFEYFSETQRNKGNFPGRFSGRQFSNSRSEMNVSTLELGDSALYLCASSFFLTDTQYFGPGTRLTVL.

The V and J genes are TRBV9 and TRBJ1-1, with TRBD1 matching 7 bases. CDR1 and CDR2 (germline): SGDLS, YYNGEE. V lost 4 bases to trimming and J lost 1 base; unmatched junction nucleotides: 7. The CDR3 sequence is 15 residues long. CDR3 sequence: CASSPRTGSNTEAFF. The CDR3 DNA follows: TGTGCCAGCAGCCCCAGGACAGGCTCGAACACTGAAGCTTTCTTT.

The chain employs TRBV6-1 and TRBJ1-4; possibly TRBD1 for D (5 bases). With 0 bases removed from V and 4 bases from J, the gap between germline ends came to 9 bases. The CDR3 is made up of 15 amino acids. Germline values: CDR1 MNHNS, CDR2 SASEGT. CDR3 nucleotide sequence: TGTGCCAGCAGTGAAGCGTCAAGGGGTAATGAAAAACTGTTTTTT. Translated: CASSEASRGNEKLFF.